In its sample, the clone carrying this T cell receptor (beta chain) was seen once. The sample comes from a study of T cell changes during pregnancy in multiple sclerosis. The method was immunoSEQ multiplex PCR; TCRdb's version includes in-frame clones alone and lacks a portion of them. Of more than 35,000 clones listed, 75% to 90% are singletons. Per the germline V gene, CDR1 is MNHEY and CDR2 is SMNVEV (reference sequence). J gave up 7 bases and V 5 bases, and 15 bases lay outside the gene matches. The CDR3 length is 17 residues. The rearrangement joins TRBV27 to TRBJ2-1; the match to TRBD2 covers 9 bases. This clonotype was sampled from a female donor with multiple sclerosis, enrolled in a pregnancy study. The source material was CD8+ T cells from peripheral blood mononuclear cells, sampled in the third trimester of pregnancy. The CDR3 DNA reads TGTGCCAGCAGTCCGGCCCGAGGGCTAGCGGGGAGGAATGAGCAGTTCTTC. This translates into CASSPARGLAGRNEQFF.